This T cell receptor (beta chain) is from a study of cytomegalovirus exposure and HLA in healthy donors. The wider study: The 120 validation repertoires matched the approximately 700 first-cohort repertoires in platform, a later analysis reported. The study's findings and limits: Some TCR beta chains (roughly 160 of them) were listed as cytomegalovirus-associated. The classifier was said to identify cytomegalovirus status with high specificity and sensitivity.

The junction had 5 bases not matched to a gene; V was cut back by 5 bases and J by 5 bases. Germline V gene sequence: CDR1 SGHTA, CDR2 FQGNSA. The CDR3 sequence is 14 residues long. The donors were members of the approximately 120-subject validation cohort (separate from the roughly 670-subject first cohort). Notes on this clone: Its specificity is not known.

Produced via immunoSEQ multiplex PCR; TCRdb's table is partial and in-frame only. The table lists under 150,000 clones, 70% to 90% of them singletons. Material: PBMCs. The source is a woman aged 25 to 45 in good health and CMV-seronegative. The J gene is TRBJ2-3, the V gene TRBV7-2; 9 positions agree with TRBD2. This CDR3 reads CASSEQRGVDTQYF. CDR3 coding DNA: TGTGCCAGCAGCGAACAGCGGGGGGTAGATACGCAGTATTTT.